Each of the 7 T cell receptor beta chains below was sequenced from the same sample in a study of vaccination and CD4 T cells after COVID-19. The sample's treatment: roughly 11-day PBMC culture with coronavirus spike peptide pools or control peptides (ViraFEST assay). Sequencing of DNA taken from cultured CD4+ T cells relied on the Oncomine TCR Beta short-read assay. TCRdb passed the PCR reads through MiXCR, listing each CDR3 protein once. In the table there are about 20,000 distinct CDR3 sequences, 44% of which are singletons. The antigens for these receptors are not known. Sequencing used CD4+ T cells from blood, cultured in vitro, obtained before SARS-CoV-2 vaccination. All receptors derive from a human donor who had recovered from COVID-19.

The chain carries TRBV7-2 and TRBJ1-2; no clear D. Trimming took off 6 bases at V and 7 bases at J, with 12 bases between the two ends. CDR1 and CDR2 (germline): SGHTA, FQGNSA. This CDR3 spans 12 amino acids. CDR3 sequence (DNA): TGTGCCAGCAGTCCTAACGCGGGTGGCTACACCTTC. Amino acids: CASSPNAGGYTF.

The chain recombines TRBV6-1 with TRBJ1-1; 7 positions agree with TRBD1. J lost 5 bases, V lost 3 bases, and 9 bases had no gene match. CDR3 length equals 15 residues. Germline values: CDR1 MNHNS, CDR2 SASEGT. In DNA, the CDR3 is TGTGCCAGCAGTGACCAGGGGGTAGGTAGGACTGAAGCTTTCTTT. Translation: CASSDQGVGRTEAFF.

This chain connects TRBV6-1 to TRBJ1-2, with TRBD1 as a possible D gene (6 bases). Germline V gene data show CDR1 as MNHNS and CDR2 as SASEGT. The CDR3 runs 13 residues. The V end lost 6 bases, the J end lost 8 bases, and 16 bases lay between the germline ends. This CDR3 reads CASRTTTGTGYTF. For the CDR3, the DNA is TGTGCCAGCAGAACAACCACAGGGACCGGCTACACCTTC.

This clonotype was seen only a few times. This chain joins TRBV24-1 and TRBJ2-1; unclear D gene. CDR3 length: 14 amino acids. CDR1 and CDR2 from the germline V gene are KGHDR and SFDVKD. Trimming cost V 2 bases and J 9 bases, with 13 bases left between them. The CDR3 region is CATSDSRKGFEQFF. Here the CDR3 DNA reads TGTGCCACCAGTGATTCACGGAAAGGTTTTGAGCAGTTCTTC.

The V call is TRBV19, the J call TRBJ1-2; D call uncertain. Germline V gives CDR1 LNHDA, CDR2 SQIVND (reference sequence). Trimming left V 3 bases short and J 6 bases short, with 14 bases between. The CDR3 loop spans 14 amino acids. The DNA for the CDR3 is TGTGCCAGTAGTATCTCGAGAACAAAGAATGGCTACACCTTC. Protein product: CASSISRTKNGYTF.

The rearrangement joins TRBV6-1 to TRBJ2-1; 7 nucleotides agree with TRBD1. Germline CDR1 reads MNHNS; CDR2 reads SASEGT. The CDR3 consists of 14 residues. V lost 7 bases, J lost 7 bases, and 10 bases stayed unmatched. The DNA for the CDR3 is TGTGCCAGCAAATTAGGGACAGCCTCGAATGAGCAGTTCTTC. The encoded protein is CASKLGTASNEQFF.

This clonotype was recorded a few times. V is TRBV20-1 and J is TRBJ2-1, with 9 bases matching TRBD2. Germline V gives CDR1 DFQATT, CDR2 SNEGSKA (reference sequence). V lost 6 bases, J lost 1 base, and 7 bases stayed unmatched. CDR3 size: 15 residues. The CDR3 loop is CSAPPSGKSYNEQFF. The DNA of the CDR3 is TGCAGTGCGCCGCCTAGCGGGAAATCCTACAATGAGCAGTTCTTC.